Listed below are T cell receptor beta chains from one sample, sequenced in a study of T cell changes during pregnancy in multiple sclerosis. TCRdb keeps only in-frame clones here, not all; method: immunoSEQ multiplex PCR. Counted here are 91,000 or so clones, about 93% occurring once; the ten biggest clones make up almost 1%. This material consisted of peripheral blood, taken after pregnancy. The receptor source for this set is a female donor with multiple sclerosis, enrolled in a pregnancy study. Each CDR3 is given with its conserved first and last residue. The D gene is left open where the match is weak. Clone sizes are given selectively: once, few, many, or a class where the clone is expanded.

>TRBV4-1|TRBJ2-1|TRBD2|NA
CASSQHRDYLRNEQFF
TGCGCCAGCAGCCAACACCGGGACTATCTCCGCAATGAGCAGTTCTTC
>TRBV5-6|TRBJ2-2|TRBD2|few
CASSFIPGGIHLGELFF
TGTGCCAGCAGCTTCATTCCGGGGGGGATCCACCTCGGGGAGCTGTTTTTT
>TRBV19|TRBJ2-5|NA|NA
CASSMGGGSVETQYF
TGTGCCAGTAGTATGGGGGGTGGTAGCGTGGAGACCCAGTACTTC
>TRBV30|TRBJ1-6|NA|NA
CAWSVPGSPLHF
TGTGCCTGGAGTGTACCGGGTTCACCCCTCCACTTT
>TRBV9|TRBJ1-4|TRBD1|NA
CASSVGPPGQGAQANEKLFF
TGTGCCAGCAGCGTAGGGCCCCCGGGACAGGGGGCGCAAGCGAATGAAAAACTGTTTTTT
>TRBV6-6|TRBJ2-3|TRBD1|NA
CASSYFRDRHTDTQYF
TGTGCCAGCAGTTACTTCCGGGACAGGCACACAGATACGCAGTATTTT
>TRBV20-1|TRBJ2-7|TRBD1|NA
CSANGQGRYF
TGCAGTGCTAATGGACAGGGAAGGTACTTC
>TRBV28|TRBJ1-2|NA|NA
CASSSDYGYTF
TGTGCCAGCAGTTCTGACTATGGCTACACCTTC
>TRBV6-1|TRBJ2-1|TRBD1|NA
CASSEDRGSYNEQFF
TGTGCCAGCAGTGAGGACAGGGGATCCTACAATGAGCAGTTCTTC
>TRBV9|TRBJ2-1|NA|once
CASSGGTSYNEQFF
TGTGCCAGCAGCGGCGGGACTTCTTACAATGAGCAGTTCTTC
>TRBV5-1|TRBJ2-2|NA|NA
CASSSIGGTTGELFF
TGCGCCAGCAGCTCGATCGGAGGGACCACCGGGGAGCTGTTTTTT
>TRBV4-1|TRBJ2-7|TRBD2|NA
CASSQGGTSGYEQYF
TGCGCCAGCAGCCAAGGGGGGACTAGCGGTTACGAGCAGTACTTC
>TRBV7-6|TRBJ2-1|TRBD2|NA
CASSLSTSRSYNEQFF
TGTGCCAGCAGCTTATCGACTAGCAGGTCCTACAATGAGCAGTTCTTC
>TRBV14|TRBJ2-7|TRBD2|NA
CASSQVLGTSGSEQYF
TGTGCCAGCAGCCAGGTATTAGGGACTAGCGGGAGCGAGCAGTACTTC
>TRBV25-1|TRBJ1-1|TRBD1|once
CASSLWTGGNTEAFF
TGTGCCAGCAGTCTGTGGACAGGGGGGAACACTGAAGCTTTCTTT
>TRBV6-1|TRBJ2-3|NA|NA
CASSDRGSTDTQYF
TGTGCCAGCAGTGACAGGGGATCCACAGATACGCAGTATTTT
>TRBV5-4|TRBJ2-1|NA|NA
CASSLVAKINEQFF
TGTGCCAGCAGCTTGGTGGCAAAGATAAATGAGCAGTTCTTC
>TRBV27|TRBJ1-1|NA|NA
CASRNPRGLTEAFF
TGTGCCAGCAGAAACCCTAGGGGACTCACTGAAGCTTTCTTT
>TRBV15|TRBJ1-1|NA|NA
CATSHRELNTEAFF
TGTGCCACCAGCCACAGGGAATTGAACACTGAAGCTTTCTTT
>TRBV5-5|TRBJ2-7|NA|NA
CASSHRFAYEQYF
TGTGCCAGCAGCCACAGGTTCGCCTACGAGCAGTACTTC
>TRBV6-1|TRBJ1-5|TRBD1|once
CASSDVGAGGLRPQHF
TGTGCCAGCAGTGACGTCGGGGCAGGGGGATTGAGGCCCCAGCATTTT
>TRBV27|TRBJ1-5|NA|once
CASSLSLGRVAQPQHF
TGTGCCAGCAGTTTATCGTTGGGCAGGGTAGCCCAGCCCCAGCATTTT
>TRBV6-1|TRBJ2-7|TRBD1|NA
CATRRQGEGEQYF
TGTGCCACCAGACGACAGGGGGAGGGCGAGCAGTACTTC
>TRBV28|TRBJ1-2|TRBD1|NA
CASSLGGQGRYYGYTF
TGTGCCAGCAGCCTAGGGGGACAGGGACGCTACTATGGCTACACCTTC
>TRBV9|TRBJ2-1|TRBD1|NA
CASSVEGQVYNEQFF
TGTGCCAGCAGCGTAGAGGGACAGGTCTACAATGAGCAGTTCTTC
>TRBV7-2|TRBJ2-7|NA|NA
CASSLRNRDTYEQYF
TGTGCCAGCAGCTTAAGGAATAGGGACACCTACGAGCAGTACTTC
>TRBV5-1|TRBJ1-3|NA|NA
CASSLGSGNTIYF
TGCGCCAGCAGCTTGGGTAGTGGAAACACCATATATTTT
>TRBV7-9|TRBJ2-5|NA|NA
CASVLASETQYF
TGTGCCAGCGTTCTAGCCAGCGAGACCCAGTACTTC
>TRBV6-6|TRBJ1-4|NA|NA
CASMGATEKLFF
TGTGCCAGCATGGGGGCTACAGAAAAACTGTTTTTT
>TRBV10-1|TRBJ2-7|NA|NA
CASSEGRSVTGDEQYF
TGCGCCAGCAGTGAGGGCAGGAGCGTCACGGGGGACGAGCAGTACTTC
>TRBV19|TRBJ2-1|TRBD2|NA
CASSRTSGRRDEQFF
TGTGCCAGTAGTCGGACTAGCGGGAGAAGGGATGAGCAGTTCTTC
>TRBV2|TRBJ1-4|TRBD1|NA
CASSLGQGEMGKLFF
TGTGCCAGCAGTCTTGGACAGGGGGAGATGGGAAAACTGTTTTTT
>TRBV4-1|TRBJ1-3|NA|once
CASSQGGQGRPSGNTIYF
TGCGCCAGCAGCCAAGGGGGGCAGGGCCGACCCTCTGGAAACACCATATATTTT
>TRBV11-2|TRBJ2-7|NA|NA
CASSLMRVSYEQYF
TGTGCCAGCAGCTTAATGCGGGTGTCCTACGAGCAGTACTTC
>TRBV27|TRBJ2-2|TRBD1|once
CASRGTGHGELFF
TGTGCCAGCAGGGGGACAGGTCACGGGGAGCTGTTTTTT
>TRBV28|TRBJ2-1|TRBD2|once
CASSYQGLVGNEQFF
TGTGCCAGCAGTTACCAGGGACTAGTTGGGAATGAGCAGTTCTTC
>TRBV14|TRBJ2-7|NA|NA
CASSQAYRSAGGYEQYF
TGTGCCAGCAGCCAAGCCTATAGGTCGGCAGGGGGGTACGAGCAGTACTTC
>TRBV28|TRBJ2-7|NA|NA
CASSWMAGPGEQYF
TGTGCCAGCAGTTGGATGGCAGGGCCAGGCGAGCAGTACTTC
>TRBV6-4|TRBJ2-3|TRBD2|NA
CASSDSPLAPRDTQYF
TGTGCCAGCAGCGACTCGCCACTAGCGCCCCGAGATACGCAGTATTTT
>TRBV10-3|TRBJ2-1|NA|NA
CAISLELTGGFRNEQFF
TGTGCCATCAGTTTGGAGCTGACAGGCGGTTTTAGGAATGAGCAGTTCTTC
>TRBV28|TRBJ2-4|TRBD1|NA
CASSLQGGLAKNIQYF
TGTGCCAGCAGTCTACAGGGGGGATTAGCCAAAAACATTCAGTACTTC
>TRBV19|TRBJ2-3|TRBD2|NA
CASSTSGGRRRRTDTQYF
TGTGCCAGTAGTACTAGCGGGGGGAGAAGACGCCGCACAGATACGCAGTATTTT
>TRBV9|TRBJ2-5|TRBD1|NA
CASSVGTGVETQYF
TGTGCCAGCAGCGTAGGAACAGGGGTTGAGACCCAGTACTTC
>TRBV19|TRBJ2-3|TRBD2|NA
CASRTWTSGSPDTQYF
TGTGCCAGCCGAACTTGGACTAGCGGGAGTCCAGATACGCAGTATTTT
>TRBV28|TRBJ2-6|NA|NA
CASSPTLVGARSGANVLTF
TGTGCCAGCAGTCCTACGTTGGTGGGAGCAAGGTCTGGGGCCAACGTCCTGACTTTC
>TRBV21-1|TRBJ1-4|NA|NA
CASSKYGPRDRGKATPNEKLFF
TGTGCCAGCAGCAAGTATGGACCACGGGACAGGGGAAAAGCAACTCCTAATGAAAAACTGTTTTTT
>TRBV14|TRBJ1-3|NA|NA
CASSQDRFSGNTIYF
TGTGCCAGCAGCCAAGACAGGTTTTCGGGAAACACCATATATTTT